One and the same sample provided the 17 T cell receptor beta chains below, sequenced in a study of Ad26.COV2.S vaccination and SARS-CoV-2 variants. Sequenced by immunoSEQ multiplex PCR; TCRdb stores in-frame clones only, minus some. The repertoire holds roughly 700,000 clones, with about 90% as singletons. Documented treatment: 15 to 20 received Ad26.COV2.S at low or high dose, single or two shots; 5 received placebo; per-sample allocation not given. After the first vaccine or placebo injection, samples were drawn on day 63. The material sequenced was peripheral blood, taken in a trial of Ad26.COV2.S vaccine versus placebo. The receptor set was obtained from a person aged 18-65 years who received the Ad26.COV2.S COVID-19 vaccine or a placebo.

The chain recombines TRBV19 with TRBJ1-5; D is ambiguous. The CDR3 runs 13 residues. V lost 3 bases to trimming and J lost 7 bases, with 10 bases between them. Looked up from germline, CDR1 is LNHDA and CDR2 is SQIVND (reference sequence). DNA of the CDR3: TGTGCCAGTAGTATTATCGCTGAGCAGCCCCAGCATTTT. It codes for CASSIIAEQPQHF.

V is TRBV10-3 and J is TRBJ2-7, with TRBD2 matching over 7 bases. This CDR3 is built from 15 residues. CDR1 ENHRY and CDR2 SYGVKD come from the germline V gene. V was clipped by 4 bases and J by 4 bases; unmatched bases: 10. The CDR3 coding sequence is TGTGCCATCAGTGGGGGCGGGAGAAGTTTGTACGAGCAGTACTTC. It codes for CAISGGGRSLYEQYF.

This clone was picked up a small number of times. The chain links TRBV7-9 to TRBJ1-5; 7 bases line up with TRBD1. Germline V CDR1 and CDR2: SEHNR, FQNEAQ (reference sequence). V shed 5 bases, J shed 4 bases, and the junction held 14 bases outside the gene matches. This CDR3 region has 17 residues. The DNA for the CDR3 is TGTGCCAGCAGCCTAGTTAAAAATGAGGGGGCAAATCAGCCCCAGCATTTT. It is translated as CASSLVKNEGANQPQHF.

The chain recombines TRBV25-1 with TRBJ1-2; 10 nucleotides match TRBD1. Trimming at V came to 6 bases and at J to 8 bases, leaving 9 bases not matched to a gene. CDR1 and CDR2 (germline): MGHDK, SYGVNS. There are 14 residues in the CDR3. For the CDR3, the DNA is TGTGCCAGCAGCTTTACCGGGACAGGGGAGGGCTACACCTTC. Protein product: CASSFTGTGEGYTF.

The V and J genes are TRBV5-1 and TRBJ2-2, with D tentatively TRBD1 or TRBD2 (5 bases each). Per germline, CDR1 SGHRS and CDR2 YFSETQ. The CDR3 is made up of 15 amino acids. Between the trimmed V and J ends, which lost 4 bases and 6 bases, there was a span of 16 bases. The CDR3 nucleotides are TGCGCCAGCAGCCCAACTCTGAGGGGATCCGGGGAGCTGTTTTTT. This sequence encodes CASSPTLRGSGELFF.

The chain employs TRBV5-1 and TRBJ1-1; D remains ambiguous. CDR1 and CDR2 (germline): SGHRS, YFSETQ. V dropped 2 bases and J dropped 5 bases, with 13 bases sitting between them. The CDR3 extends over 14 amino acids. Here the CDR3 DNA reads TGCGCCAGCAGCTTCGTGGGGTCAGATACTGAAGCTTTCTTT. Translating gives CASSFVGSDTEAFF.

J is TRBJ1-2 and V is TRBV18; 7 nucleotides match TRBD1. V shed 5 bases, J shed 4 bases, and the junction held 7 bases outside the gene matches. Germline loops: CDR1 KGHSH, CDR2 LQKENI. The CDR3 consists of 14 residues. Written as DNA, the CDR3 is TGTGCCAGCTCAGAGGGGGCGAACTCCTATGGCTACACCTTC. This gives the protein CASSEGANSYGYTF.

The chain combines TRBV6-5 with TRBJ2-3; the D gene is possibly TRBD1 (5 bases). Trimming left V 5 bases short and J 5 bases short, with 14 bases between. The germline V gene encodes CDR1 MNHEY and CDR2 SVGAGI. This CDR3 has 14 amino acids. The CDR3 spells CASSTSRVGDTQYF. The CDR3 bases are TGTGCCAGCAGTACGAGCAGGGTCGGAGATACGCAGTATTTT.

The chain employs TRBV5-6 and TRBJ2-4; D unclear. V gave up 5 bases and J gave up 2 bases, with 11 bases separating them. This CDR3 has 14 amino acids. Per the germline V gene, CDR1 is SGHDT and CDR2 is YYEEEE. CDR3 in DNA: TGTGCCAGCAGTCCCCCGGCAACCAAAAACATTCAGTACTTC. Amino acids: CASSPPATKNIQYF. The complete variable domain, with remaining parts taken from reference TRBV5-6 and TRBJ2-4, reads DAGVTQSPTHLIKTRGQQVTLRCSPKSGHDTVSWYQQALGQGPQFIFQYYEEEERQRGNFPDRFSGHQFPNYSSELNVNALLLGDSALYLCASSPPATKNIQYFGAGTRLSVL.

In nucleotides, the CDR3 is TGTGCCAGCAGTTCGACTAGCGGCGCCTACGAGCAGTACTTC. Its translation is CASSSTSGAYEQYF. The genes are TRBV6-5 and TRBJ2-7, with TRBD2 matching 9 bases. The germline CDR1 and CDR2 sequences are MNHEY and SVGAGI. There are 14 residues in the CDR3. Germline trimming cut 4 bases from V and 2 bases from J; bases unmatched to any gene: 3.

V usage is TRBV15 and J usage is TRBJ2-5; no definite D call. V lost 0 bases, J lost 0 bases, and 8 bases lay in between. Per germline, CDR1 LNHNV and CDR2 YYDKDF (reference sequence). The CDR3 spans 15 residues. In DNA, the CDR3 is TGTGCCACCAGCAGAGATCTAGGGTACCAAGAGACCCAGTACTTC. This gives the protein CATSRDLGYQETQYF.

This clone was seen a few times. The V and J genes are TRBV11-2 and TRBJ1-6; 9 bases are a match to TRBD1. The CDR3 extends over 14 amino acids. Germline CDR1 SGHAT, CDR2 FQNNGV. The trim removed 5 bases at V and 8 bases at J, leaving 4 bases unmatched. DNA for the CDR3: TGTGCCAGCAGCCTCACAGGGGGCGATTCACCCCTCCACTTT. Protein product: CASSLTGGDSPLHF.

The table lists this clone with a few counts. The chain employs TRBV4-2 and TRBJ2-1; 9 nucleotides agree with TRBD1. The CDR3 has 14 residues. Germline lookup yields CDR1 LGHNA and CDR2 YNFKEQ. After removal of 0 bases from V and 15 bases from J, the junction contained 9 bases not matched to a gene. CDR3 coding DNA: TGTGCCAGCAGCCAAGATACGGGGACAGGGAGTGGGTTCTTC. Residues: CASSQDTGTGSGFF.

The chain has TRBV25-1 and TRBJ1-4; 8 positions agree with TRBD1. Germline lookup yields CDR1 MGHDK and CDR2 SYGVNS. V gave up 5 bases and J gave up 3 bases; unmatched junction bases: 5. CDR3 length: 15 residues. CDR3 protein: CASSPQGEANEKLFF. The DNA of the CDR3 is TGTGCCAGCAGTCCACAGGGGGAAGCTAATGAAAAACTGTTTTTT.

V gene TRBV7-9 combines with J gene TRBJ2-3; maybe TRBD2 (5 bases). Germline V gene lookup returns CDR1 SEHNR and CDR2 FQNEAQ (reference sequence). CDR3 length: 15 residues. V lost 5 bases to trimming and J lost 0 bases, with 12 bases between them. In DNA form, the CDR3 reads TGTGCCAGCAGCCCCCCCGGGATAAGCACAGATACGCAGTATTTT. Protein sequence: CASSPPGISTDTQYF.

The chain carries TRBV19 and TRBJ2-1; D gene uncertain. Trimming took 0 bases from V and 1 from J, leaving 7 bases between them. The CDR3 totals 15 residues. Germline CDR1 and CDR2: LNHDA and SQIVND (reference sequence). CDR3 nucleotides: TGTGCCAGTAGTATAGAGGCGTTTTCCTACAATGAGCAGTTCTTC. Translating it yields CASSIEAFSYNEQFF.

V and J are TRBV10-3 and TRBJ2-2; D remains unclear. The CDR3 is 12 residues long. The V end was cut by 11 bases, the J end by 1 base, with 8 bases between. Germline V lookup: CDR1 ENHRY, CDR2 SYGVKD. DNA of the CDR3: TGTGCCGTCCACAAGAACACCGGGGAGCTGTTTTTT. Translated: CAVHKNTGELFF.